The rows below give T cell receptor beta chains drawn from one sample of a study of blood T cell repertoires in COVID-19. TCRdb keeps only in-frame clones here, not all; method: immunoSEQ multiplex PCR. In the table there are more than 150,000 clones, almost 85% of which are singletons. Sequencing input: peripheral blood. Every receptor here comes from a young man with active or convalescent COVID-19. CDR3s include the opening cysteine and the closing phenylalanine or tryptophan. The D gene is left open where the match is weak. Rows give clone size only sometimes, using once, few, many, or a class for an expanded clone.

>NA|TRBV28|NA|TRBJ2-7
CASRGTAVHEQYF
TGTGCCAGCAGGGGTACGGCGGTCCACGAGCAGTACTTC
>NA|TRBV11-3|TRBD1|TRBJ1-2
CASSLETGPQTF
TGTGCCAGCAGCTTAGAGACAGGGCCCCAGACCTTC
>NA|TRBV10-3|TRBD2|TRBJ2-2
CAIPRWTSGRGDTGELFF
TGTGCCATCCCCAGATGGACTAGCGGGAGGGGAGACACCGGGGAGCTGTTTTTT
>NA|TRBV18|NA|TRBJ1-3
CASSPGPGNTIYF
TGTGCCAGCTCACCAGGGCCAGGAAACACCATATATTTT
>once|TRBV7-8|NA|TRBJ2-2
CASSLGTSTGELFF
TGTGCCAGCAGCTTAGGTACATCCACCGGGGAGCTGTTTTTT
>NA|TRBV6-5|TRBD1|TRBJ2-5
CATLKGGTETQYF
TGTGCCACCCTGAAAGGGGGCACGGAGACCCAGTACTTC
>NA|TRBV18|TRBD1|TRBJ2-6
CASSPPAWDRISGANVLTF
TGTGCCAGCTCACCACCCGCCTGGGACAGGATCTCTGGGGCCAACGTCCTGACTTTC
>NA|TRBV27|NA|TRBJ2-3
CASSQSGSTDTQYF
TGTGCCAGCAGCCAGTCCGGGAGCACAGATACGCAGTATTTT
>NA|TRBV6-4|TRBD2|TRBJ2-1
CASSPTSGSYNEQFF
TGTGCCAGCAGTCCGACTAGCGGGAGCTACAATGAGCAGTTCTTC
>NA|TRBV4-1|NA|TRBJ2-1
CASSPQREEQFF
TGCGCCAGCAGCCCCCAACGAGAGGAGCAGTTCTTC
>once|TRBV3-1/TRBV3-2|TRBD1|TRBJ2-5
CASSHLDRARETQYF
TGTGCCAGCAGCCACCTAGACAGGGCCCGGGAGACCCAGTACTTC
>NA|TRBV18|TRBD1|TRBJ2-7
CASSRPGQGGGLYEQYF
TGTGCCAGCTCACGTCCGGGACAGGGTGGCGGACTCTACGAGCAGTACTTC
>NA|TRBV6-5|NA|TRBJ2-1
CASSPSGTGYNEQFF
TGTGCCAGCAGTCCCTCGGGAACCGGCTACAATGAGCAGTTCTTC
>NA|TRBV19|NA|TRBJ2-1
CASKSGTYNEQFF
TGTGCCAGTAAGAGCGGCACCTACAATGAGCAGTTCTTC
>NA|TRBV19|NA|TRBJ1-3
CASSMWTPGNTIYF
TGTGCCAGTAGTATGTGGACACCCGGAAACACCATATATTTT
>NA|TRBV5-4|NA|TRBJ2-1
CASSRPWEGGNEQFF
TGTGCCAGCAGCCGGCCGTGGGAAGGGGGCAATGAGCAGTTCTTC
>NA|TRBV19|NA|TRBJ1-5
CASSIEGGNQPQHF
TGTGCCAGTAGTATAGAAGGAGGAAATCAGCCCCAGCATTTT
>NA|TRBV15|NA|TRBJ2-6
CATSRDGGSGANVLTF
TGTGCCACCAGCAGAGATGGGGGGTCTGGGGCCAACGTCCTGACTTTC
>few|TRBV7-6|NA|TRBJ1-4
CASSSTGLVNEKLFF
TGTGCCAGCAGCTCGACAGGTCTTGTTAATGAAAAACTGTTTTTT
>NA|TRBV12-2|NA|TRBJ2-7
CASRPPEQGAYEQYF
TGTGCAAGTCGCCCCCCCGAGCAGGGGGCCTACGAGCAGTACTTC
>NA|TRBV7-3|NA|TRBJ2-7
CASSQGIRGEQYF
TGTGCCAGCAGCCAGGGGATACGAGGGGAGCAGTACTTC
>NA|TRBV19|TRBD1|TRBJ2-5
CASSIGGQGAETQYF
TGTGCCAGTAGTATAGGAGGACAGGGGGCCGAGACCCAGTACTTC
>NA|TRBV6-5|NA|TRBJ2-7
CASRGGTYEQYF
TGTGCCAGCAGGGGGGGAACCTACGAGCAGTACTTC
>NA|TRBV19|NA|TRBJ1-2
CASSIVAALTYGYTF
TGTGCCAGTAGTATAGTGGCAGCGCTTACCTATGGCTACACCTTC
>NA|TRBV29-1|NA|TRBJ1-4
CSVIGQNRNEKLFF
TGCAGCGTTATCGGACAGAACCGGAATGAAAAACTGTTTTTT
>NA|TRBV19|NA|TRBJ2-3
CASSIGGLGDTQYF
TGTGCCAGTAGTATAGGGGGGCTCGGAGATACGCAGTATTTT
>NA|TRBV14|TRBD2|TRBJ2-7
CASRRGGFRGEQYF
TGTGCCAGCAGGCGGGGGGGCTTTCGTGGCGAGCAGTACTTC
>NA|TRBV10-2|NA|TRBJ1-6
CASSGQGTGTGALALHF
TGCGCCAGCAGTGGACAAGGGACTGGGACGGGCGCTTTGGCCCTCCACTTT